One sample yielded the 12 T cell receptor beta chains listed below, sequenced in a study of T cell responses to AZD1222 COVID-19 vaccine. Sequencing was performed with immunoSEQ multiplex PCR; in TCRdb, only in-frame clones are kept and a portion is missing. Of about 100,000 clones listed, around nine tenths were seen once; the top ten hold approximately 16%. The material sequenced was peripheral blood, taken on day 0 of AZD1222 vaccination. Receptor source: an adult in good health.

This clone has only a few counts. The rearrangement links TRBV5-1 to TRBJ2-3; D is unresolved. The CDR3 length is 13 residues. The germline V and J ends were trimmed by 5 bases and 2 bases, with 9 bases remaining between them. CDR1 and CDR2 (germline): SGHRS, YFSETQ. The CDR3 sequence: CASSADATDTQYF. The CDR3 coding sequence is TGCGCCAGCAGTGCGGATGCCACAGATACGCAGTATTTT.

The rearrangement links TRBV9 to TRBJ1-2; D is uncertain. V shed 0 bases and J shed 3 bases, with 18 bases lying between them. Germline CDR1 SGDLS, CDR2 YYNGEE. The CDR3 contains 17 residues. CDR3 sequence: CASSVVSLGALDYGYTF. CDR3 nucleotides: TGTGCCAGCAGCGTAGTAAGTTTGGGTGCCCTCGACTATGGCTACACCTTC.

The V gene is TRBV5-5, the J gene TRBJ1-3; D uncertain. This CDR3 contains 12 residues. Deletions cut 2 bases from V and 7 bases from J, with 7 bases between. Per germline, CDR1 SGHKS and CDR2 YYEKEE (reference sequence). CDR3: CASSLEGNTIYF. DNA of the CDR3: TGTGCCAGCAGCTTAGAAGGGAACACCATATATTTT. The whole variable domain, filled in from reference TRBV5-5 and TRBJ1-3, reads DAGVTQSPTHLIKTRGQQVTLRCSPISGHKSVSWYQQVLGQGPQFIFQYYEKEERGRGNFPDRFSARQFPNYSSELNVNALLLGDSALYLCASSLEGNTIYFGEGSWLTVV.

This clone was seen more than once but under ten times. The V gene is TRBV5-5, the J gene TRBJ2-7; no firm D call. The CDR3 extends over 14 amino acids. Trimming took off 0 bases at V and 1 base at J, with 8 bases between the two ends. From germline, CDR1 is SGHKS and CDR2 YYEKEE (reference sequence). CDR3 residues: CASSLETESYEQYF. CDR3 in DNA: TGTGCCAGCAGCTTGGAGACTGAATCCTACGAGCAGTACTTC.

The chain joins TRBV2 to TRBJ2-6; D gene uncertain. CDR3 length equals 15 residues. Per germline, CDR1 SNHLY and CDR2 FYNNEI. V lost 7 bases and J lost 0, with 10 bases in between. For the CDR3, the DNA is TGTGCCAGCAAACAAAACCCCTCTGGGGCCAACGTCCTGACTTTC. Its protein is CASKQNPSGANVLTF.

This chain connects TRBV2 to TRBJ2-5, with D possibly matching TRBD1 (7 bases). This CDR3 has 15 amino acids. Germline V gene data show CDR1 as SNHLY and CDR2 as FYNNEI. Trimming removed 4 bases from V and 4 bases from J, with 16 bases in between. CDR3: CASSVGAGGGETQYF. The DNA of the CDR3 is TGTGCCAGCAGTGTGGGGGCAGGGGGAGGAGAGACCCAGTACTTC.

V gene TRBV3-1 (or the pseudogene TRBV3-2) combines with J gene TRBJ2-7; tentative D call: TRBD2 (6 bases). This CDR3 region has 15 residues. The germline V and J ends were trimmed by 1 base and 11 bases, with 21 bases remaining between them. The germline CDR1 and CDR2 sequences are LGHDT and YNNKEL (reference sequence). The CDR3 region has the DNA TGTGCCAGCAGCCAAGGGGACTTGACTGGGGGGTGGAAGTACTTC. Protein: CASSQGDLTGGWKYF.

V and J are TRBV11-3 and TRBJ2-2, with 8 bases identical to TRBD2. The trim removed 4 bases at V and 6 bases at J, leaving 7 bases unmatched. CDR1 is SGHNT and CDR2 is YENEEA in the germline V gene. The CDR3 covers 15 residues. For the CDR3, the DNA is TGTGCCAGCAGCTCCGCGGGACTAGGGTCCGGGGAGCTGTTTTTT. Protein sequence: CASSSAGLGSGELFF. Full variable domain (missing parts from reference TRBV11-3 and TRBJ2-2): EAGVVQSPRYKIIEKKQPVAFWCNPISGHNTLYWYLQNLGQGPELLIRYENEEAVDDSQLPKDRFSAERLKGVDSTLKIQPAELGDSAVYLCASSSAGLGSGELFFGEGSRLTVL.

This clone was seen at least ten times. J is TRBJ2-7 and V is TRBV7-9; 8 positions agree with TRBD1. This CDR3 spans 16 amino acids. V lost 5 bases, J lost 2 bases, and 11 bases stayed unmatched. Germline V gene data show CDR1 as SEHNR and CDR2 as FQNEAQ (reference sequence). CDR3 bases: TGTGCCAGCAGCCCTACCATCGGGACAGGCACCTACGAGCAGTACTTC. Translation: CASSPTIGTGTYEQYF.

The chain uses TRBV19 and TRBJ1-1; maybe TRBD1 (6 bases). V shed 7 bases and J shed 4 bases, with 13 bases lying between them. This CDR3 has 13 amino acids. The germline V gene has CDR1 LNHDA and CDR2 SQIVND (reference sequence). Written as DNA, the CDR3 is TGTGCCAGTACCCCAGGGGAGGTCACTGAAGCTTTCTTT. Its translation is CASTPGEVTEAFF.

The CDR3 sequence: CASSSPTTSGRTDTQYF. The CDR3 DNA is TGTGCCAGCAGCTCTCCAACGACTAGCGGGCGCACAGATACGCAGTATTTT. The chain is built from TRBV9 and TRBJ2-3, with TRBD2 matching 10 bases. Germline CDR1 SGDLS, CDR2 YYNGEE. The V segment lost 4 bases and the J segment 1 base; nucleotides outside the gene matches: 9. This CDR3 has 17 residues.

CDR3 loop: CASSLLPQGTEAFF. The CDR3 DNA is TGTGCCAGCAGCTTGTTACCTCAGGGTACTGAAGCTTTCTTT. The J gene is TRBJ1-1, the V gene TRBV5-6; the D gene is possibly TRBD1 (5 bases). Germline V gene data show CDR1 as SGHDT and CDR2 as YYEEEE. This CDR3 is built from 14 residues. With 1 base removed from V and 5 bases from J, the gap between germline ends came to 12 bases.